These T cell receptor beta chains were read from a single sample in a study of shared clonotypes between healthy human individuals. Sequencing was performed with immunoSEQ multiplex PCR; in TCRdb, only in-frame clones are kept and a portion is missing. Of about 2.2 million clones in the sample, just under 95% are singletons; the top ten hold about 1.6%. The sequencing sample was made of naive CD8+ T cells from PBMCs. These receptors all stem from a man between 18 and 29 years old in good health. Some clones in this sample may be carry-over from other donors' samples. CDR3s include the opening cysteine and the closing phenylalanine or tryptophan. A D gene is named only where the DNA matches it firmly. Clone size, where shown, is once, few, many, or a class for clones that have expanded.

d_call: .; clone_size: .; v_call: TRBV9; j_call: TRBJ1-1; cdr3_nt: TGTGCCAGCAGCGTAGTATACGGGGTGAACACTGAAGCTTTCTTT; cdr3_aa: CASSVVYGVNTEAFF
d_call: .; clone_size: few; v_call: TRBV10-3; j_call: TRBJ2-7; cdr3_nt: TGTGCCATCTCTCGGAGTTCCCTAGACGAGCAGTACTTC; cdr3_aa: CAISRSSLDEQYF
d_call: TRBD1; clone_size: .; v_call: TRBV27; j_call: TRBJ2-3; cdr3_nt: TGTGCCAGCAAGGGACTGGACAGGGGTATTACAGATACGCAGTATTTT; cdr3_aa: CASKGLDRGITDTQYF
d_call: .; clone_size: .; v_call: TRBV29-1; j_call: TRBJ1-4; cdr3_nt: TGCAGCGTTTTGGACCCCCCTTTCGAGGGCGAAGTCGAAAAACTGTTTTTT; cdr3_aa: CSVLDPPFEGEVEKLFF
d_call: .; clone_size: .; v_call: TRBV4-3; j_call: TRBJ1-2; cdr3_nt: TGCGCCAGCAGCCAAGACGTGGCAGCGTCTAACTATGGCTACACCTTC; cdr3_aa: CASSQDVAASNYGYTF
d_call: TRBD2; clone_size: .; v_call: TRBV6-1; j_call: TRBJ2-3; cdr3_nt: TGTGCCAGCAGTGAGGCTAGCGGAATAAGCACAGATACGCAGTATTTT; cdr3_aa: CASSEASGISTDTQYF
d_call: .; clone_size: .; v_call: TRBV7-3; j_call: TRBJ2-1; cdr3_nt: TGTGCCAGCAGGTCTCGCAGTGCGAGCTCCTACAATGAGCAGTTCTTC; cdr3_aa: CASRSRSASSYNEQFF
d_call: .; clone_size: .; v_call: TRBV28; j_call: TRBJ2-7; cdr3_nt: TGTGCCAGCAGTTTAGCACCCTACGAGCAGTACTTC; cdr3_aa: CASSLAPYEQYF
d_call: TRBD1; clone_size: .; v_call: TRBV11-2; j_call: TRBJ2-5; cdr3_nt: TGTGCCAGCAGCTTAGATAGAGGGACAGGGGTTTTAGAGACCCAGTACTTC; cdr3_aa: CASSLDRGTGVLETQYF
d_call: .; clone_size: .; v_call: TRBV6-1; j_call: TRBJ2-7; cdr3_nt: TGTGCCACTAGGACCCCGAGCTACGAGCAGTACTTC; cdr3_aa: CATRTPSYEQYF
d_call: .; clone_size: .; v_call: TRBV7-8; j_call: TRBJ2-7; cdr3_nt: TGTGCCAGCAGCTTAGGGCAGACACATCCCTACGAGCAGTACTTC; cdr3_aa: CASSLGQTHPYEQYF
d_call: TRBD2; clone_size: .; v_call: TRBV5-1; j_call: TRBJ2-7; cdr3_nt: TGCGCCAGCAGCGGCTACATAGCTAGCGGAACCTACGAGCAGTACTTC; cdr3_aa: CASSGYIASGTYEQYF
d_call: .; clone_size: .; v_call: TRBV18; j_call: TRBJ2-1; cdr3_nt: TGTGCCAGCTCACCAGCCAGGGACTACAATGAGCAGTTCTTC; cdr3_aa: CASSPARDYNEQFF
d_call: TRBD2; clone_size: once; v_call: TRBV7-9; j_call: TRBJ2-7; cdr3_nt: TGTGCCAGCAGCCGCTGGGTAGCGGGTTCCTACGAGCAGTACTTC; cdr3_aa: CASSRWVAGSYEQYF
d_call: .; clone_size: .; v_call: TRBV6-5; j_call: TRBJ1-3; cdr3_nt: TGTGCCAGCAGAGCCGGAAACACCATATATTTT; cdr3_aa: CASRAGNTIYF
d_call: TRBD1; clone_size: .; v_call: TRBV4-3; j_call: TRBJ1-2; cdr3_nt: TGCGCCAGCAGCCAAACAGGGGCGAATAACTATGGCTACACCTTC; cdr3_aa: CASSQTGANNYGYTF
d_call: .; clone_size: .; v_call: TRBV9; j_call: TRBJ2-1; cdr3_nt: TGTGCCAGCAGCGTATCGGGACTGCCCAACTACAATGAGCAGTTCTTC; cdr3_aa: CASSVSGLPNYNEQFF
d_call: .; clone_size: .; v_call: TRBV7-8; j_call: TRBJ2-1; cdr3_nt: TGTGCCAGCAGCTTAGTTAGCAATGAGCAGTTCTTC; cdr3_aa: CASSLVSNEQFF
d_call: TRBD2; clone_size: .; v_call: TRBV9; j_call: TRBJ2-3; cdr3_nt: TGTGCCAGCAGCGTAGCTACGGGGCCCAGCGGGGGCACAGATACGCAGTATTTT; cdr3_aa: CASSVATGPSGGTDTQYF
d_call: TRBD1; clone_size: .; v_call: TRBV7-9; j_call: TRBJ2-7; cdr3_nt: TGTGCCAGCAGCTTAGTGGGACAGCCCTCCTACGAGCAGTACTTC; cdr3_aa: CASSLVGQPSYEQYF
d_call: .; clone_size: .; v_call: TRBV5-1; j_call: TRBJ1-1; cdr3_nt: TGCGCCAGCAGCTTGGCCGTCGTGGGGGCGAAGAACACTGAAGCTTTCTTT; cdr3_aa: CASSLAVVGAKNTEAFF
d_call: .; clone_size: .; v_call: TRBV5-6; j_call: TRBJ2-2; cdr3_nt: TGTGCCAGCAGCTCCGGTTTTTTGCGCCCCGCGAACACCGGGGAGCTGTTTTTT; cdr3_aa: CASSSGFLRPANTGELFF
d_call: TRBD2; clone_size: .; v_call: TRBV27; j_call: TRBJ2-2; cdr3_nt: TGTGCCAGCAGACCAACCCCTAGCGGGAGGTGGACCGGGGAGCTGTTTTTT; cdr3_aa: CASRPTPSGRWTGELFF
d_call: TRBD1; clone_size: .; v_call: TRBV27; j_call: TRBJ2-7; cdr3_nt: TGTGCCAGCAGGCGGGACAGGTCCACCTATATGGACTTC; cdr3_aa: CASRRDRSTYMDF
d_call: TRBD1; clone_size: .; v_call: TRBV11-2; j_call: TRBJ2-5; cdr3_nt: TGTGCCAGCAGCCCCCGACAGGGGTTCGGCGAGACCCAGTACTTC; cdr3_aa: CASSPRQGFGETQYF
d_call: .; clone_size: .; v_call: TRBV5-1; j_call: TRBJ2-7; cdr3_nt: TGCGCCAGCAGCTTCGGCGGGACGTCCTACGAGCAGTACTTC; cdr3_aa: CASSFGGTSYEQYF
d_call: TRBD1; clone_size: .; v_call: TRBV7-9; j_call: TRBJ1-5; cdr3_nt: TGTGCCAGCAGCTCGAAAGGACAGGGGGCTGGTCAGCCCCAGCATTTT; cdr3_aa: CASSSKGQGAGQPQHF
d_call: .; clone_size: .; v_call: TRBV27; j_call: TRBJ2-1; cdr3_nt: TGTGCCAGCAGGGACCGCCCAGGGTCCTACAATGAGCAGTTCTTC; cdr3_aa: CASRDRPGSYNEQFF
d_call: .; clone_size: .; v_call: TRBV2; j_call: TRBJ1-2; cdr3_nt: TGTGCCAGCTTCGAGGGCAGACGTGGCTACACCTTC; cdr3_aa: CASFEGRRGYTF
d_call: TRBD1; clone_size: .; v_call: TRBV2; j_call: TRBJ2-1; cdr3_nt: TGTGCCAGCAGTGGGTGGGACAGCTCCTACAATGAGCAGTTCTTC; cdr3_aa: CASSGWDSSYNEQFF
d_call: .; clone_size: .; v_call: TRBV7-9; j_call: TRBJ1-1; cdr3_nt: TGTGCCAGCAGGGACTTAATGAACACTGAAGCTTTCTTT; cdr3_aa: CASRDLMNTEAFF
d_call: TRBD1; clone_size: .; v_call: TRBV28; j_call: TRBJ1-2; cdr3_nt: TGTGCCAGCAGTTTTCACAGGGGTTACTATGGCTACACCTTC; cdr3_aa: CASSFHRGYYGYTF
d_call: .; clone_size: .; v_call: TRBV15; j_call: TRBJ1-1; cdr3_nt: TGTGCCACCAGCAGAGATTTTGCCAGGAACACTGAAGCTTTCTTT; cdr3_aa: CATSRDFARNTEAFF
d_call: TRBD1; clone_size: once; v_call: TRBV6-5; j_call: TRBJ1-5; cdr3_nt: TGTGCCAGCAGTCCCGATGGGACAGATAATCAGCCCCAGCATTTT; cdr3_aa: CASSPDGTDNQPQHF
d_call: TRBD2; clone_size: .; v_call: TRBV5-1; j_call: TRBJ2-7; cdr3_nt: TGCGCCAGCAGCCCCTGGACTAGTAGGTCCTACGAGCAGTACTTC; cdr3_aa: CASSPWTSRSYEQYF
d_call: TRBD2; clone_size: .; v_call: TRBV10-3; j_call: TRBJ2-7; cdr3_nt: TGTGCCATCAGTGGGGGAGGAGCGGGAGGGCTGAACGAGCAGTACTTC; cdr3_aa: CAISGGGAGGLNEQYF
d_call: .; clone_size: .; v_call: TRBV28; j_call: TRBJ1-2; cdr3_nt: TGTGCCAGCAGCCACTTTGGGACCGCGCACTTTAACTATGGCTACACCTTC; cdr3_aa: CASSHFGTAHFNYGYTF
d_call: TRBD1; clone_size: .; v_call: TRBV27; j_call: TRBJ1-4; cdr3_nt: TGTGCCAGCAGGGAACAGGGGAAAAAACTGTTTTTT; cdr3_aa: CASREQGKKLFF
d_call: .; clone_size: .; v_call: TRBV27; j_call: TRBJ1-1; cdr3_nt: TGTGCCAGCAGTTTCGCTCTCCCAGGGTTTGTCGGGACTGAAGCTTTCTTT; cdr3_aa: CASSFALPGFVGTEAFF
d_call: .; clone_size: .; v_call: TRBV2; j_call: TRBJ2-7; cdr3_nt: TGTGCCAGCATCGGGGGAGGCTACGAGCAGTACTTC; cdr3_aa: CASIGGGYEQYF
d_call: .; clone_size: .; v_call: TRBV7-8; j_call: TRBJ2-1; cdr3_nt: TGTGCCAGCAGCTTAGCGGGTCCCTACAATGAGCAGTTCTTC; cdr3_aa: CASSLAGPYNEQFF
d_call: TRBD2; clone_size: .; v_call: TRBV7-9; j_call: TRBJ2-3; cdr3_nt: TGTGCCAGCAGCGTGACTAGCGGGAGCGACCCAGATACGCAGTATTTT; cdr3_aa: CASSVTSGSDPDTQYF